A selection of T cell receptor beta chains follows, all from one sample in a study of blood T cell repertoires in COVID-19. TCRdb's table, derived via immunoSEQ multiplex PCR, lists solely in-frame clones and lacks some. The sample holds approximately 160,000 clones, over 70% seen once. The sample comprised peripheral blood. These receptors were collected from a woman aged 60 to 75 with acute or convalescent COVID-19. Both conserved end residues are part of each CDR3. Fields, in order: J gene, V gene, clone size, CDR3 protein. The size field is filled for only some rows; it gives once, few, many or a size class.

j_call: TRBJ1-2; v_call: TRBV28; clone_size: .; cdr3_aa: CASSPGTGVPSGGYTF
j_call: TRBJ1-6; v_call: TRBV7-9; clone_size: .; cdr3_aa: CASSHSDRGFNSPLHF
j_call: TRBJ1-2; v_call: TRBV10-3; clone_size: .; cdr3_aa: CAISKTGAGGYTF
j_call: TRBJ1-3; v_call: TRBV30; clone_size: few; cdr3_aa: CARTLGGHSGNTIYF
j_call: TRBJ2-7; v_call: TRBV11-2; clone_size: .; cdr3_aa: CASSPVGGSYYEQYF
j_call: TRBJ1-2; v_call: TRBV24-1; clone_size: .; cdr3_aa: CATRDSQGGGYTF
j_call: TRBJ1-2; v_call: TRBV7-3; clone_size: .; cdr3_aa: CASSSGSNDYTF
j_call: TRBJ1-2; v_call: TRBV9; clone_size: .; cdr3_aa: CASSVASRGAGGNGYTF
j_call: TRBJ1-1; v_call: TRBV27; clone_size: .; cdr3_aa: CASSYREGNTEAFF
j_call: TRBJ2-7; v_call: TRBV3-1/TRBV3-2; clone_size: .; cdr3_aa: CASSQGPYEQYF
j_call: TRBJ1-5; v_call: TRBV28; clone_size: .; cdr3_aa: CASSWTGSGRGPQHF
j_call: TRBJ2-7; v_call: TRBV19; clone_size: .; cdr3_aa: CASSIGTGAYEQYF
j_call: TRBJ1-5; v_call: TRBV5-1; clone_size: .; cdr3_aa: CASSLAGGPGNQPQHF
j_call: TRBJ1-1; v_call: TRBV29-1; clone_size: few; cdr3_aa: CSVVRDRNTEAFF
j_call: TRBJ1-2; v_call: TRBV28; clone_size: .; cdr3_aa: CASSSSQTGGFNGYTF
j_call: TRBJ1-4; v_call: TRBV6-1; clone_size: .; cdr3_aa: CASSELGAGSPYEKLFF
j_call: TRBJ1-2; v_call: TRBV24-1; clone_size: .; cdr3_aa: CATSDGTGGANYGYTF
j_call: TRBJ2-2; v_call: TRBV19; clone_size: once; cdr3_aa: CASSIGGPNTGELFF
j_call: TRBJ1-5; v_call: TRBV7-2; clone_size: .; cdr3_aa: CASSLVASPNQPQHF
j_call: TRBJ2-5; v_call: TRBV6-2/TRBV6-3; clone_size: once; cdr3_aa: CASSYRARGQETQYF
j_call: TRBJ2-7; v_call: TRBV7-9; clone_size: .; cdr3_aa: CASSSYRERGYEQYF
j_call: TRBJ2-7; v_call: TRBV9; clone_size: .; cdr3_aa: CASSVRTGGPYEQYF
j_call: TRBJ2-7; v_call: TRBV6-2/TRBV6-3; clone_size: once; cdr3_aa: CASSSLRTESYEQYF
j_call: TRBJ1-1; v_call: TRBV4-3; clone_size: few; cdr3_aa: CASSQDIALAEAFF
j_call: TRBJ2-7; v_call: TRBV2; clone_size: .; cdr3_aa: CASRTAGTALEQYF
j_call: TRBJ2-1; v_call: TRBV7-2; clone_size: .; cdr3_aa: CASSPPPLDNEQFF
j_call: TRBJ2-5; v_call: TRBV7-7; clone_size: .; cdr3_aa: CASSLEVAGGPGTQYF
j_call: TRBJ2-3; v_call: TRBV6-1; clone_size: .; cdr3_aa: CASSDILAGGISTDTQYF
j_call: TRBJ2-7; v_call: TRBV25-1; clone_size: .; cdr3_aa: CASSTDSLLEQYF
j_call: TRBJ1-2; v_call: TRBV4-2; clone_size: .; cdr3_aa: CASSHLFGDHGYTF
j_call: TRBJ2-5; v_call: TRBV28; clone_size: .; cdr3_aa: CASQQGGQETQYF
j_call: TRBJ2-7; v_call: TRBV6-5; clone_size: .; cdr3_aa: CASSYFTSGGPYEQYF
j_call: TRBJ1-2; v_call: TRBV20-1; clone_size: .; cdr3_aa: CSAPGTGGYTF
j_call: TRBJ2-7; v_call: TRBV6-1; clone_size: .; cdr3_aa: CASSEQAGSYEQYF
j_call: TRBJ1-2; v_call: TRBV3-1/TRBV3-2; clone_size: .; cdr3_aa: CASSRGTGGVGYTF
j_call: TRBJ2-7; v_call: TRBV7-9; clone_size: .; cdr3_aa: CASSFAGQGYNEQYF
j_call: TRBJ2-7; v_call: TRBV28; clone_size: .; cdr3_aa: CASSPSGTVYEQYF
j_call: TRBJ1-1; v_call: TRBV4-1; clone_size: .; cdr3_aa: CASSETGRGLNTEAFF
j_call: TRBJ1-2; v_call: TRBV10-1; clone_size: .; cdr3_aa: CASSESILMTGDYGYTF
j_call: TRBJ1-4; v_call: TRBV2; clone_size: .; cdr3_aa: CASRGGPFYYEKLFF
j_call: TRBJ1-1; v_call: TRBV28; clone_size: .; cdr3_aa: CASSLWPYEAFF
j_call: TRBJ2-1; v_call: TRBV6-5; clone_size: few; cdr3_aa: CASLRAGGYNEQFF